This TCR beta chain was obtained from a study of cytomegalovirus exposure and HLA in healthy donors. The wider study: The approximately 120 validation repertoires, a later analysis reported, used the same platform as the approximately 700 first-cohort repertoires. General observations from the study: As confirmed in vitro, a few CMV-associated chains were specific for CMV antigens.

The data were produced by immunoSEQ multiplex PCR, yet TCRdb's version contains in-frame clones alone and is incomplete. The table has some 80,000 clones, 95% to 97% seen once; the top ten hold approximately 1.3%. On this clone: Its antigen is still unknown.

From germline, CDR1 is MDHEN and CDR2 SYDVKM. V shed 4 bases and J shed 5 bases, with 15 bases lying between them. The CDR3 sequence is 15 residues long. The sample comprised PBMCs. This clonotype was obtained from a woman aged 18-35 years in good health and CMV-seronegative. This chain joins TRBV28 and TRBJ2-1; maybe TRBD1 (7 bases). CDR3 sequence (DNA): TGTGCCAGCAGTTACCCAGGGGGGTGGAACAATGAGCAGTTCTTC. It specifies CASSYPGGWNNEQFF.